This TCR beta chain was identified during a study of vaccination and CD4 T cells after COVID-19. On the study more broadly: Overlapping SARS-CoV-2, HCoV-NL63, HCoV-OC43 and HCoV-229E spike peptides were used to stimulate cells.

Germline V gene sequence: CDR1 KGHDR, CDR2 SFDVKD. The CDR3 consists of 14 residues. V lost 7 bases, J lost 0 bases, and 9 bases lay in between. This clonotype was counted between two and nine times. The antigen is unknown. This sample's treatment: roughly 10-day PBMC culture with coronavirus spike peptide pools or control peptides (ViraFEST assay). Pre-COVID-19 pandemic sampling (2011-2018) yielded the unexposed donor's CD4+ T cells. The Oncomine TCR Beta short-read assay sequenced DNA from cultured CD4+ T cells. TCRdb ran MiXCR on the PCR reads and lists one entry per CDR3 protein. The sample includes over 4,500 distinct CDR3 sequences, roughly 28% of them seen just once.

Material: CD4+ T cells from blood, cultured in vitro. The sequence was collected from a human donor in good health. The chain couples TRBV24-1 to TRBJ1-3, with D unresolved. The CDR3 DNA is TGTGCCACCAGCTGCAGAACCTCTGGAAACACCATATATTTT. Its protein product is CATSCRTSGNTIYF.